This is a list of T cell receptor beta chains from one sample in a study of blood T cell repertoires in COVID-19. TCRdb's copy holds only in-frame clones and misses some; the assay was immunoSEQ multiplex PCR. This table holds about 180,000 clones, approximately 83% found once. Sequenced input: peripheral blood. These receptors were obtained from a human donor with active or convalescent COVID-19. The donor label of this sample is uncertain. The CDR3 runs from the conserved cysteine through the conserved F or W. D genes are given only for firm matches. Not all rows give a size; the values are once, few, many and, for expanded clones, a class.

clone size	D gene	V gene	J gene	CDR3 DNA	CDR3 protein
-	TRBD2	TRBV19	TRBJ2-1	TGTGCCAGTAGTATCAGCCCTAGCGGGGCGACCTACAATGAGCAGTTCTTC	CASSISPSGATYNEQFF
-	-	TRBV5-6	TRBJ1-5	TGTGCCAGCAGCTTAGGGGGGGGTCAGCCCCAGCATTTT	CASSLGGGQPQHF
-	TRBD2	TRBV5-1	TRBJ2-1	TGCGCCAGCAGCGACTCCGTAGCGGGAGGGCCGAACAATGAGCAGTTCTTC	CASSDSVAGGPNNEQFF
-	TRBD2	TRBV7-2	TRBJ2-1	TGTGCCAGCAGCTTACAATCTAGCGGGAGCACTGAGCAGTTCTTC	CASSLQSSGSTEQFF
few	TRBD1	TRBV4-3	TRBJ1-5	TGCGCCAGCAGCCAGAACAGGGGAGGACAGCCCCAGCATTTT	CASSQNRGGQPQHF
-	TRBD1	TRBV6-5	TRBJ1-5	TGTGCCAGGACGGGACAGGGGAATCAGCCCCAGCATTTT	CARTGQGNQPQHF
-	-	TRBV2	TRBJ1-5	TGTGCCAGCAGTGGGGGGGGGAATAGTCAGCCCCAGCATTTT	CASSGGGNSQPQHF
-	TRBD1	TRBV24-1	TRBJ1-2	TGTGCCACCAGTGAGCCGGGACAGGGGTTCTATGGCTACACCTTC	CATSEPGQGFYGYTF
-	TRBD1	TRBV7-2	TRBJ2-7	TGTGCCAGCAGCTTAGCCCATGGGACAGGGATGGACGAGCAGTACTTC	CASSLAHGTGMDEQYF
-	TRBD1	TRBV27	TRBJ1-6	TGTGCCAGCAGTTGGGCCGGGACAGGGAATTCACCCCTCCACTTT	CASSWAGTGNSPLHF
-	TRBD1	TRBV19	TRBJ2-1	TGTGCCAGTAGGGGACAGGTATCAAATGAGCAGTTCTTC	CASRGQVSNEQFF
-	TRBD1	TRBV30	TRBJ1-2	TGTGCCTTCTCAGCTCGGGACAGGGGCTATGGCTACACCTTC	CAFSARDRGYGYTF
-	TRBD2	TRBV9	TRBJ2-3	TGTGCCAGCAGCGCCTTAAAGGCGGGAGAATCAGATACGCAGTATTTT	CASSALKAGESDTQYF
-	-	TRBV9	TRBJ1-5	TGTGCCAGCAGCGTGGGAGGGGGAAGCGGTCAGCCCCAGCATTTT	CASSVGGGSGQPQHF
-	TRBD1	TRBV9	TRBJ1-6	TGTGCCAGCAGCGCCCACGGACAGGGTAATTCACCCCTCCACTTT	CASSAHGQGNSPLHF
-	-	TRBV28	TRBJ1-2	TGTGCCAGCAGTTTATCGAGCACGTATGGCTACACCTTC	CASSLSSTYGYTF
few	-	TRBV29-1	TRBJ1-2	TGCAGCGTTGGAGCTAACTATGGCTACACCTTC	CSVGANYGYTF
-	TRBD1	TRBV28	TRBJ2-3	TGTGCCAGCAGCCGTGCGACAGGGGGGCCAGATACGCAGTATTTT	CASSRATGGPDTQYF
-	TRBD2	TRBV6-5	TRBJ2-5	TGTGCCAGCAGAAGCGGGACTAGCAAAGAGACCCAGTACTTC	CASRSGTSKETQYF
-	TRBD1	TRBV28	TRBJ2-6	TGTGCCAGCAGTACCCCGGGACAGGGGAGCTCTGGGGCCAACGTCCTGACTTTC	CASSTPGQGSSGANVLTF